This T cell receptor beta chain emerged from a study of CD8 T cells in Susac syndrome. General study findings and limits: The TCR sequencing and HLA analysis in the study involved a relatively small number of individuals, as the study acknowledged.

The patients serving as multiple sclerosis controls were treatment-naive. They had stable or active relapsing-remitting disease and fulfilled revised McDonald criteria. It was with random hexamers that about 0.45 to 1 ug RNA was reverse transcribed. TCRdb re-analysed the immunoSEQ multiplex PCR reads in MiXCR, keeping a single row per CDR3 protein. The sample yields about 300,000 distinct CDR3 sequences, approximately 89% seen once. Worth noting for this clonotype: The antigen is undetermined.

The clonotype originates from a human donor with multiple sclerosis. Input material: CD8+ T cells from PBMCs.

The CDR3 DNA reads TGTGCCAGCAGTTACCAGGGGGACTCGGAAAACACCATATATTTT. Translated, it gives CASSYQGDSENTIYF. The chain combines TRBV6-5 with TRBJ1-3; 7 bases are a match to TRBD1. Germline CDR1 and CDR2: MNHEY and SVGAGI. The CDR3 has 15 residues. Trimming took 2 bases from V and 6 from J; bases not matched to a gene: 7.